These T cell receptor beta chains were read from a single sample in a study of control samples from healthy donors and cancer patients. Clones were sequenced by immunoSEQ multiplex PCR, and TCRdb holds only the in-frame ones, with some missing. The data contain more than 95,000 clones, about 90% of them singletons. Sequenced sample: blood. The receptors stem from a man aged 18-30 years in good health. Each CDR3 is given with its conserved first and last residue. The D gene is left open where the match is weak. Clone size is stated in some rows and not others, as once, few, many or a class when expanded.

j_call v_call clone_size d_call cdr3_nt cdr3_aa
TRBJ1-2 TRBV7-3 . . TGTGCCAGCAGCTTAACTCCCGGTTTGTGGGGCTACACCTTC CASSLTPGLWGYTF
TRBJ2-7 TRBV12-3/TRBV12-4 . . TGTGCCAGCAGTTTAGTGGTTACCCACGAGCAGTACTTC CASSLVVTHEQYF
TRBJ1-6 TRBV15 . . TGTGCCACCAGCAGCGAACGGAGTAATTCACCCCTCCACTTT CATSSERSNSPLHF
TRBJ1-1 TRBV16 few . TGTGCCAGCAGCCAATTACGGGGATGGAACACTGAAGCTTTCTTT CASSQLRGWNTEAFF
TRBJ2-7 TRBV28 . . TGTGCCAGCAGCCAGGGGGGGGGAACCTACGAGCAGTACTTC CASSQGGGTYEQYF
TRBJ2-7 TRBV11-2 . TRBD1 TGTGCCAGCAGCTCGGGACAGGGGACCTACGAGCAGTACTTC CASSSGQGTYEQYF
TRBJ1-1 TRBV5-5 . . TGTGCCAGCAGCCTTAAACTGAACACTGAAGCTTTCTTT CASSLKLNTEAFF
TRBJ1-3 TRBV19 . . TGTGCCAGTAGTATCCCCATCTCTGGAAACACCATATATTTT CASSIPISGNTIYF
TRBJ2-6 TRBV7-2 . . TGTGCCAGCAGTCTAGACGGGTCGAGCTCTGGGGCCAACGTCCTGACTTTC CASSLDGSSSGANVLTF
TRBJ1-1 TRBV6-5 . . TGTGCCAGCAGTTCCAGGGCAGTGAACACTGAAGCTTTCTTT CASSSRAVNTEAFF
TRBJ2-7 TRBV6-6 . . TGTGCCAGCAGTTTGCCGGGGGTAAACTACGAGCAGTACTTC CASSLPGVNYEQYF
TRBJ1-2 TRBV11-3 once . TGTGCCAGCAGCTTAGCCGATAACAGGGCAGCGAGGAATTATGGCTACACCTTC CASSLADNRAARNYGYTF
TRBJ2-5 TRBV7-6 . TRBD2 TGTGCCAGCAGCTTGAACCCCCCCCCTAGCGGAACACAAGAGACCCAGTACTTC CASSLNPPPSGTQETQYF
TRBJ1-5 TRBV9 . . TGTGCCAGCAGCGTAGACAACAATCAGCCCCAGCATTTT CASSVDNNQPQHF
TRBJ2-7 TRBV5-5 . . TGTGCCAGCAGCCCGACCACAATCGAGCAGTACTTC CASSPTTIEQYF
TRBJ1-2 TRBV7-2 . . TGTGCCAGCAGCTTAAGGGACGGCGGCAACTATGGCTACACCTTC CASSLRDGGNYGYTF
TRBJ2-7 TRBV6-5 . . TGTGCCAGCAGTTACGGCGCAGGGAGCTCCTACGAGCAGTACTTC CASSYGAGSSYEQYF
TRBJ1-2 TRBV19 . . TGTGCCAGTAGTATGATGAGGGAGAGGTTTGGCTACACCTTC CASSMMRERFGYTF
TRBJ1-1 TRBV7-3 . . TGTGCCAGCAGTCCGGATTGGAGGACTGAAGCTTTCTTT CASSPDWRTEAFF
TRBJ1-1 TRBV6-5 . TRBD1 TGTGCCAGCAGTACAGGGGGCCTGAACACTGAAGCTTTCTTT CASSTGGLNTEAFF
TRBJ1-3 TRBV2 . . TGTGCCAGCAGTGTGGATGCTAAGGGCTTCTCTGGAAACACCATATATTTT CASSVDAKGFSGNTIYF
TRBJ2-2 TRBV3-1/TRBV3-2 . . TGTGCCAGCAGCCGGGGAACCCGGTGGACCGGGGAGCTGTTTTTT CASSRGTRWTGELFF
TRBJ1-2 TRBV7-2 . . TGTGCCAGCAGCTTAGCAGGGCGCGGCTACACCTTC CASSLAGRGYTF
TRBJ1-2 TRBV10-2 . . TGCGCCAGCAGTGCAGGGTATGGCTACACCTTC CASSAGYGYTF
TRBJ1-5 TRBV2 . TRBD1 TGTGCCAGCAGTGAAGCTCCGGGACAGATCAATCAGCCCCAGCATTTT CASSEAPGQINQPQHF
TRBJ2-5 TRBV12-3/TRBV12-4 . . TGTGCCAGCAGTTTAGTACGTGGAGAGACCCAGTACTTC CASSLVRGETQYF
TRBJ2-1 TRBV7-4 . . TGTGCCAGCAGCTTAGGAGGCGGGGATTCGTACAATGAGCAGTTCTTC CASSLGGGDSYNEQFF
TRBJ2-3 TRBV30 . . TGTGCCTGGAGTGTAGGAGGCTCCGTCACAGATACGCAGTATTTT CAWSVGGSVTDTQYF
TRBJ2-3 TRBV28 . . TGTGCCAGCACCTTGAGGGCCCGCACAGATACGCAGTATTTT CASTLRARTDTQYF